Following are 24 T cell receptor beta chains from one sample sequenced in a study of blood T cell repertoires in COVID-19. Produced via immunoSEQ multiplex PCR; TCRdb's table is partial and in-frame only. This table has roughly 250,000 clones, under 95% appearing once. The material sequenced was PBMCs or T cells enriched from blood (not recorded which). The receptor set was obtained from a woman in her forties with acute COVID-19.

The chain uses TRBV25-1 and TRBJ2-3, with 8 nucleotides matching TRBD2. The CDR3 is 14 amino acids. Germline V gene lookup returns CDR1 MGHDK and CDR2 SYGVNS. V trimming: 7 bases; J trimming: 4 bases; junction bases outside the gene matches: 7. The CDR3 loop reads CASTTGGAPDTQYF. CDR3 sequence (DNA): TGTGCCAGCACCACCGGGGGGGCCCCAGATACGCAGTATTTT.

This chain joins TRBV30 and TRBJ2-7, with 12 bases matching TRBD2. Germline CDR1 is GTSNPN and CDR2 is SVGIG (reference sequence). Trimming at V came to 1 base and at J to 12 bases, leaving 10 bases not matched to a gene. The CDR3 has 14 residues. The DNA of the CDR3 is TGTGCCTGGAGTGGGACTAGCGGGAACCTAAACGTGTACTTC. Protein: CAWSGTSGNLNVYF. Supplemented by reference TRBV30 and TRBJ2-7, the full variable domain reads SQTIHQWPATLVQPVGSPLSLECTVEGTSNPNLYWYRQAAGRGLQLLFYSVGIGQISSEVPQNLSASRPQDRQFILSSKKLLLSDSGFYLCAWSGTSGNLNVYFGPGTRLTVT.

CDR3 DNA: TGTGCCAGCTCACCATTCGGGGAGGACACTGAAGCTTTCTTT. Translated, it gives CASSPFGEDTEAFF. The genes are TRBV18 and TRBJ1-1; D unclear. V was pared by 2 bases and J by 3 bases, with 10 bases between. The CDR3 is made up of 14 amino acids. Looked up from germline, CDR1 is KGHSH and CDR2 is LQKENI.

A few counts support this clone. The CDR3 loop is CASSQGDRGNQPQHF. As DNA, the CDR3 is TGTGCCAGCAGCCAAGGGGACAGGGGAAATCAGCCCCAGCATTTT. V is TRBV3-1 (or the pseudogene TRBV3-2) and J is TRBJ1-5; 10 positions match TRBD1. V shed 1 base, J shed 4 bases, and the junction held 1 base outside the gene matches. Germline loops: CDR1 LGHDT, CDR2 YNNKEL (reference sequence). The CDR3 contains 15 residues.

DNA of the CDR3: TGCGCCAGCAGCCAAGTTGTGGGACTTGAAGGGGTAGGGGTGGGCACTGAAGCTTTCTTT. As protein: CASSQVVGLEGVGVGTEAFF. The V call is TRBV4-1, the J call TRBJ1-1, with D possibly matching TRBD1 (5 bases). V lost 1 base, J lost 4 bases, and 28 bases lay in between. Germline V gene data show CDR1 as MGHRA and CDR2 as YSYEKL. The CDR3 totals 20 residues.

The chain recombines TRBV12-5 with TRBJ2-2; TRBD2 aligns across 7 bases. This CDR3 spans 18 amino acids. Germline lookup yields CDR1 LGHNT and CDR2 FRNRAP. The V gene end was trimmed by 4 bases and the J gene end by 3 bases; junction bases not matched to a gene: 14. The CDR3 sequence: CASGYPAGPARDTGELFF. In nucleotides, the CDR3 is TGTGCTAGTGGTTACCCAGCGGGACCCGCACGAGACACCGGGGAGCTGTTTTTT.

The chain is built from TRBV5-4 and TRBJ2-3; TRBD1 aligns across 10 bases. This CDR3 has 16 amino acids. Germline assignment: CDR1 SGHNT and CDR2 YYREEE (reference sequence). The trim removed 4 bases at V and 12 bases at J, leaving 17 bases unmatched. The chain's CDR3 is CASSHPGQGLSPHQYF. As DNA, the CDR3 is TGTGCCAGCAGCCACCCGGGACAGGGGTTGTCGCCCCACCAGTATTTT.

About this clone: This CDR3 is also generated by other DNA sequences in the sample. V gene TRBV2 combines with J gene TRBJ1-1; D call uncertain. The V end was cut by 8 bases, the J end by 0 bases, with 7 bases between. Germline V lookup: CDR1 SNHLY, CDR2 FYNNEI. The CDR3 sequence is 12 residues long. The chain's CDR3 is CASSTMNTEAFF. For the CDR3, the DNA is TGTGCCAGCTCTACTATGAACACTGAAGCTTTCTTT.

The rearrangement joins TRBV6-6 to TRBJ1-1, with a possible D match to TRBD1 (5 bases). Trimming took off 0 bases at V and 6 bases at J, with 11 bases between the two ends. Germline V gives CDR1 MNHNY, CDR2 SVGAGI (reference sequence). CDR3 length: 14 residues. The CDR3 nucleotides read TGTGCCAGCAGTTACTCCGACAGTCAGCCTGAAGCTTTCTTT. Translation: CASSYSDSQPEAFF.

This clone was observed once. The chain carries TRBV12-3 or TRBV12-4 and TRBJ2-7; maybe TRBD2 (7 bases). Trimming left V 6 bases short and J 4 bases short, with 13 bases between. This CDR3 contains 13 residues. The CDR3: CASSPRGGYEQYF. The CDR3 nucleotides read TGTGCCAGCAGCCCAAGGGGGGGTTACGAGCAGTACTTC.

This clone was counted once. This chain links TRBV7-3 with TRBJ1-2; D is perhaps TRBD1 (6 bases). Trimming shortened V by 2 bases and J by 5 bases, and 18 bases separated the two germline ends. This CDR3 spans 16 amino acids. Germline values: CDR1 SGHTA, CDR2 FQGTGA. For the CDR3, the DNA is TGTGCCAGCAGCTTAGGGTTACAGGACAGCAGGTATGGCTACACCTTC. This translates into CASSLGLQDSRYGYTF.

The chain is built from TRBV5-6 and TRBJ1-1; D remains unclear. With 3 bases removed from V and 4 bases from J, the gap between germline ends came to 7 bases. The CDR3 has 12 amino acids. The germline CDR1 and CDR2 sequences are SGHDT and YYEEEE. CDR3 DNA: TGTGCCAGCAGCTCAGGTAGCACTGAAGCTTTCTTT. It is translated as CASSSGSTEAFF.

V and J are TRBV24-1 and TRBJ2-1, with 12 bases identical to TRBD2. V was pared by 4 bases and J by 9 bases, with 6 bases of the junction left unmatched. Germline V CDR1 and CDR2: KGHDR, SFDVKD. The CDR3 runs to 15 residues. The CDR3 loop reads CATSESLAGGAEQFF. Here the CDR3 DNA reads TGTGCCACCAGTGAGTCTCTAGCGGGGGGGGCTGAGCAGTTCTTC.

The rearrangement joins TRBV3-1 (or the pseudogene TRBV3-2) to TRBJ1-4, with TRBD1 identical over 7 bases. The CDR3 spans 16 residues. CDR1 is LGHDT and CDR2 is YNNKEL in the germline V gene (reference sequence). J lost 0 bases, V lost 1 base, and 2 bases had no gene match. CDR3 coding DNA: TGTGCCAGCAGCCAAGCGAGGGGGCCAACTAATGAAAAACTGTTTTTT. Its translation: CASSQARGPTNEKLFF.

The chain couples TRBV10-3 to TRBJ2-2; tentative D call: TRBD2 (6 bases). V shed 5 bases and J shed 2 bases, with 9 bases lying between them. CDR3 length: 14 residues. From germline, CDR1 is ENHRY and CDR2 SYGVKD. The DNA of the CDR3 is TGTGCCATCAGTCGCGGGACTAACACCGGGGAGCTGTTTTTT. Translation gives CAISRGTNTGELFF.

This clone was seen only once. This chain uses TRBV18 with TRBJ2-3; D gene uncertain. Looked up from germline, CDR1 is KGHSH and CDR2 is LQKENI. The CDR3 runs 16 residues. V was clipped by 2 bases and J by 2 bases, with 14 bases between them. The CDR3 loop reads CASSPKGGSNTDTQYF. CDR3 DNA sequence: TGTGCCAGCTCACCAAAAGGCGGTAGCAACACAGATACGCAGTATTTT. The full variable domain, its missing parts supplied by reference TRBV18 and TRBJ2-3, is NAGVMQNPRHLVRRRGQEARLRCSPMKGHSHVYWYRQLPEEGLKFMVYLQKENIIDESGMPKERFSAEFPKEGPSILRIQQVVRGDSAAYFCASSPKGGSNTDTQYFGPGTRLTVL.

This clone was picked up a small number of times. This chain connects TRBV14 to TRBJ2-5; possible D gene TRBD2, 5 bases. V was pared by 1 base and J by 5 bases, with 17 bases between. Germline assignment: CDR1 SGHDN and CDR2 FVKESK. The CDR3 is 16 amino acids. CDR3 loop: CASSQALLRRGETQYF. CDR3 DNA: TGTGCCAGCAGCCAAGCTCTCCTTAGGCGCGGGGAGACCCAGTACTTC.

This clone was observed once. V and J are TRBV6-1 and TRBJ1-3; D unclear. The germline V gene has CDR1 MNHNS and CDR2 SASEGT. V was pared by 2 bases and J by 4 bases, with 12 bases between. CDR3 size: 15 residues. In DNA, the CDR3 is TGTGCCAGCAGTGAATATCCGGGAGGGGGAAACACCATATATTTT. Translation: CASSEYPGGGNTIYF.

The gene calls are TRBV18 and TRBJ1-2; the D is unclear. Trimming took 1 base from V and 4 from J, leaving 10 bases between them. This CDR3 has 14 residues. The germline CDR1 and CDR2 sequences are KGHSH and LQKENI. The CDR3 bases are TGTGCCAGCTCACCACAGTACCAGGCCTATGGCTACACCTTC. Translation: CASSPQYQAYGYTF.

Concerning this clone: Other DNA sequences in the same sample also yield this CDR3. This sequence joins TRBV28 and TRBJ1-1, with a possible D match to TRBD1 (6 bases). The germline V and J ends were trimmed by 2 bases and 5 bases, with 6 bases remaining between them. CDR1 MDHEN and CDR2 SYDVKM come from the germline V gene. CDR3 length: 12 residues. In nucleotides, the CDR3 is TGTGCCAGCAGTTTAAGGGGGACTGAAGCTTTCTTT. Its translation: CASSLRGTEAFF.

Remarks on this clone: The sample has other DNA sequences that encode this CDR3 too. The chain recombines TRBV5-1 with TRBJ2-3; 9 bases map to TRBD2. V dropped 5 bases and J dropped 4; count of bases not matched to a gene: 5. This CDR3 comprises 14 residues. Looked up from germline, CDR1 is SGHRS and CDR2 is YFSETQ. The CDR3 reads CASSSSGRADTQYF. The DNA for the CDR3 is TGCGCCAGCAGTAGTAGCGGGAGAGCAGATACGCAGTATTTT.

This clone has a single count. The gene calls are TRBV11-2 and TRBJ2-7; TRBD1 might be the D (7 bases). Germline V gene lookup returns CDR1 SGHAT and CDR2 FQNNGV. Trimming took off 1 base at V and 6 bases at J, with 22 bases between the two ends. The CDR3 covers 17 residues. CDR3: CASSLARGEQAKGEQYF. The CDR3 DNA follows: TGTGCCAGCAGCTTAGCCAGGGGGGAACAGGCAAAGGGCGAGCAGTACTTC.

The J gene is TRBJ2-7, the V gene TRBV2, with D uncertain. The germline V and J ends were trimmed by 8 bases and 2 bases, with 16 bases remaining between them. This CDR3 comprises 14 residues. Germline CDR1 SNHLY, CDR2 FYNNEI. Written as DNA, the CDR3 is TGTGCCAGCTCTACTGGGCAGATAGCCTACGAGCAGTACTTC. It specifies CASSTGQIAYEQYF.

The V gene is TRBV5-1, the J gene TRBJ1-1, with 9 bases fitting TRBD1. With V trimmed by 0 bases and J by 1 base, 4 bases remained unmatched. Germline V gene sequence: CDR1 SGHRS, CDR2 YFSETQ. The CDR3 is 16 amino acids. CDR3 sequence reads: CASSLGTGVSNTEAFF. CDR3 nucleotide sequence: TGCGCCAGCAGCTTGGGGACAGGGGTATCGAACACTGAAGCTTTCTTT.